Below are 17 T cell receptor beta chains sequenced from a single sample in a study of beta chain features in type 1 diabetes. As every portion of the isolated RNA was reverse transcribed, the sequencing read expressed TCRB transcripts. Sequencing used immunoSEQ multiplex PCR; TCRdb keeps in-frame clones, though not all of them. The profile shows over 150,000 clones, roughly 8.1% of them singletons. Sample: central memory CD4+ T cells from blood. The receptors here all came from a man younger than 35 in good health.

This clone was observed a handful of times. The chain couples TRBV4-2 to TRBJ2-2; no firm D call. With 0 bases removed from V and 2 bases from J, the gap between germline ends came to 13 bases. CDR3 size: 17 residues. Germline V gene lookup returns CDR1 LGHNA and CDR2 YNFKEQ. In nucleotides, the CDR3 is TGTGCCAGCAGCCAAGAGACGGTGGGCCTTAACACCGGGGAGCTGTTTTTT. Its protein is CASSQETVGLNTGELFF.

This chain joins TRBV5-1 and TRBJ2-7, with 10 bases fitting TRBD2. The germline V gene has CDR1 SGHRS and CDR2 YFSETQ. The CDR3 has 15 residues. V trimming: 0 bases; J trimming: 3 bases; junction bases outside the gene matches: 3. The CDR3 nucleotides read TGCGCCAGCAGCTTGGTTAGCGGGGGGAACTACGAGCAGTACTTC. Translation: CASSLVSGGNYEQYF. Drawing the rest from reference TRBV5-1 and TRBJ2-7, the complete variable domain is KAGVTQTPRYLIKTRGQQVTLSCSPISGHRSVSWYQQTPGQGLQFLFEYFSETQRNKGNFPGRFSGRQFSNSRSEMNVSTLELGDSALYLCASSLVSGGNYEQYFGPGTRLTVT.

This chain joins TRBV9 and TRBJ2-3; 9 bases map to TRBD2. Germline V gene data show CDR1 as SGDLS and CDR2 as YYNGEE. This CDR3 has 19 amino acids. Trimming removed 1 base from V and 4 bases from J; junction bases left unmatched: 16. CDR3 bases: TGTGCCAGCAGCGTAAGATCAAGGCGGGAGGGCCGGGGGGCAGATACGCAGTATTTT. It encodes CASSVRSRREGRGADTQYF.

This clone was counted between two and nine times. The J gene is TRBJ2-1, the V gene TRBV7-7; D gene unclear. Germline V gene sequence: CDR1 SSHAT, CDR2 FNYEAQ (reference sequence). V was clipped by 5 bases and J by 16 bases, with 21 bases between them. This CDR3 contains 13 residues. DNA of the CDR3: TGTGCCAGCAGCCCACGACTCGGTATCCCCCTTTTCTTC. Its translation is CASSPRLGIPLFF.

This clone was found a few times. The V call is TRBV7-2, the J call TRBJ1-5; TRBD1 matches 10 bases. Germline V gene lookup returns CDR1 SGHTA and CDR2 FQGNSA. This CDR3 comprises 15 residues. Trimming cost V 4 bases and J 6 bases; bases outside gene matches: 6. Written as DNA, the CDR3 is TGTGCCAGCAGCTCTCCGGGACAGGGGATTCAGCCCCAGCATTTT. Translated, it gives CASSSPGQGIQPQHF.

This clone was seen a handful of times. The CDR3 bases are TGTGCCAGCAGCTTACAGGGAGGGGATGGCTACACCTTC. It yields the protein CASSLQGGDGYTF. The gene calls are TRBV7-3 and TRBJ1-2; D might be TRBD1 (5 bases). V was shortened by 2 bases and J by 6 bases, with 10 bases between the two germline ends. CDR1 is SGHTA and CDR2 is FQGTGA in the germline V gene. CDR3 length equals 13 residues.

This clone appeared a few times. The V call is TRBV19, the J call TRBJ2-1; TRBD1 might be the D (5 bases). The CDR3 extends over 16 amino acids. The V gene lost 9 bases and the J gene lost 2 bases, with 20 bases spanning the gap. Looked up from germline, CDR1 is LNHDA and CDR2 is SQIVND (reference sequence). The CDR3 loop reads CASVNQGIKPYNEQFF. In DNA, the CDR3 is TGTGCCAGCGTTAACCAGGGAATTAAACCCTACAATGAGCAGTTCTTC. The entire variable domain, with the rest obtained from reference TRBV19 and TRBJ2-1, is as follows: DGGITQSPKYLFRKEGQNVTLSCEQNLNHDAMYWYRQDPGQGLRLIYYSQIVNDFQKGDIAEGYSVSREKKESFPLTVTSAQKNPTAFYLCASVNQGIKPYNEQFFGPGTRLTVL.

V usage is TRBV9 and J usage is TRBJ1-4; D is perhaps TRBD1 (6 bases). V lost 3 bases to trimming and J lost 7 bases, with 13 bases between them. The CDR3 has 14 amino acids. CDR1 and CDR2 from the germline V gene are SGDLS and YYNGEE. The CDR3 DNA reads as TGTGCCAGCAGCGGGACAGCGGCCACTGAAAAACTGTTTTTT. It encodes CASSGTAATEKLFF.

This clone showed up just a few times. The chain combines TRBV9 with TRBJ1-6; D may be TRBD1 (6 bases). CDR3 length: 16 residues. Germline V gene data show CDR1 as SGDLS and CDR2 as YYNGEE. Between the trimmed V and J ends, which lost 3 bases and 0 bases, there was a span of 10 bases. The DNA of the CDR3 is TGTGCCAGCAGCGGACAGGTTAGCTCCTATAATTCACCCCTCCACTTT. Its protein product is CASSGQVSSYNSPLHF.

The chain couples TRBV7-3 to TRBJ2-6, with 7 positions matching TRBD1. The CDR3 length is 15 residues. Germline CDR1 SGHTA, CDR2 FQGTGA. The V gene end was trimmed by 6 bases and the J gene end by 2 bases; junction bases not matched to a gene: 4. This chain's CDR3 is CASRSQGTGANVLTF. CDR3 bases: TGTGCCAGCAGGTCACAGGGGACTGGGGCCAACGTCCTGACTTTC.

The sample holds many counts of this clone. The CDR3 loop reads CASSSPVQQYF. In DNA, the CDR3 is TGTGCCAGCAGCTCGCCGGTCCAGCAGTACTTC. The chain links TRBV7-2 to TRBJ2-7; D ambiguous. Trimming pared 4 bases from V and 8 bases from J, leaving 9 bases between. The V gene's germline CDR1 is SGHTA and CDR2 FQGNSA. The length of the CDR3 is 11 residues.

V and J are TRBV7-3 and TRBJ2-1; D gene uncertain. V lost 5 bases to trimming and J lost 7 bases, with 12 bases between them. Germline V gives CDR1 SGHTA, CDR2 FQGTGA. This CDR3 comprises 13 residues. For the CDR3, the DNA is TGTGCCAGCAGCCATCAGTGGGCAAATGAGCAGTTCTTC. Protein sequence: CASSHQWANEQFF.

V and J are TRBV9 and TRBJ2-3; 8 bases align to TRBD1. Germline CDR1 reads SGDLS; CDR2 reads YYNGEE. The CDR3 runs to 15 residues. V gave up 2 bases and J gave up 1 base; unmatched junction bases: 3. CDR3 sequence: CASSVTGVGTDTQYF. Written as DNA, the CDR3 is TGTGCCAGCAGCGTGACAGGGGTAGGCACAGATACGCAGTATTTT.

This clone was seen only a few times. The chain links TRBV5-4 to TRBJ2-3, with D uncertain. V was clipped by 0 bases and J by 0 bases, with 8 bases between them. CDR1 and CDR2 from the germline V gene are SGHNT and YYREEE (reference sequence). The CDR3 loop spans 15 amino acids. CDR3 region: CASSLVLTSTDTQYF. In DNA form, the CDR3 reads TGTGCCAGCAGCTTGGTGCTTACTAGCACAGATACGCAGTATTTT.

The V gene is TRBV7-6, the J gene TRBJ1-6, with D perhaps matching TRBD1 (6 bases). Germline CDR1 reads SGHVS; CDR2 reads FNYEAQ. Trimming cost V 1 base and J 9 bases, with 10 bases left between them. CDR3 length: 14 residues. DNA of the CDR3: TGTGCCAGCAGCTTAGGAGGGGGTGGTTCACCCCTCCACTTT. It specifies CASSLGGGGSPLHF.

The genes are TRBV28 and TRBJ2-5; weak D call: TRBD1 (6 bases). The CDR3 contains 15 residues. Germline V lookup: CDR1 MDHEN, CDR2 SYDVKM. Trimming removed 3 bases at V and 2 bases at J, with 13 bases between. Here the CDR3 DNA reads TGTGCCAGCAGTTTGGACAGCGCGCCTCAAGAGACCCAGTACTTC. Encoded protein: CASSLDSAPQETQYF. The variable domain in full, with the rest retrieved from reference TRBV28 and TRBJ2-5, is DVKVTQSSRYLVKRTGEKVFLECVQDMDHENMFWYRQDPGLGLRLIYFSYDVKMKEKGDIPEGYSVSREKKERFSLILESASTNQTSMYLCASSLDSAPQETQYFGPGTRLLVL.

This sequence joins TRBV6-5 and TRBJ2-6, with a possible D match to TRBD2 (5 bases). Germline values: CDR1 MNHEY, CDR2 SVGAGI. This CDR3 is 15 amino acids long. Trimming stripped 7 bases from V and 1 base from J, with 11 bases between. CDR3 region: CASTRRGSGANVLTF. The CDR3 nucleotides are TGTGCCAGCACCCGACGGGGTTCTGGGGCCAACGTCCTGACTTTC.